This T cell receptor beta chain was obtained from a study of cytomegalovirus exposure and HLA in healthy donors (dated by TCRdb to 2016 to 2017). Study-wide context: According to an earlier analysis of 450 to 650 of the donors, 150 million to 200 million T cells yielded 90 million to 140 million unique TCR beta sequences and less than 300 Gb of sequence data. Approximately 300 gigabases of sequencing data and tens of millions of unique TCR sequences were included in an early release covering 550 to 800 HLA-typed donors. Of the approximately 400 genotyped donors, 80% to 90% were placed in the genetic ancestry cluster associated with self-reported Caucasian donors. The aim of the study was to test whether cataloging public T cell receptors could identify signatures of past pathogen exposure. The T cell repertoires of 700 or so subjects were profiled by immunosequencing and related to cytomegalovirus serostatus. Along with the roughly 700-subject first cohort, a separate validation cohort of over a hundred different subjects was used. To predict cytomegalovirus infection status, the study brought together high-throughput TCR immunosequencing, statistical association of individual TCRs with disease status, and machine learning. A later analysis re-examined previously published TCR beta repertoires from about 670 donors and added high-resolution HLA genotyping to investigate patterns of TCR occurrence. Rather than using new phenotypic data, the later analysis identified candidate immune exposures from TCR beta sequences and from how often those sequences occurred across donors. An earlier analysis of some 500 of the donors used high-throughput TCR beta sequencing to judge whether each TCR beta V gene segment behaved as functional or pseudogenic. Donor age, sex, ethnicity and CMV serostatus were collected together with the repertoire data. Genome-wide SNP genotypes for about 65% of the 666 donors were used in a later genetic analysis, which treated that subset as a discovery cohort. All discovery cohort repertoires had been generated using a single sequencing platform. HLA typing covered class I and class II loci at four-digit resolution. The number of donors typed differed by locus, with 629-630 for A, B, C, DRB1 and DQB1, more than 500 for DQA1, 600 to 610 for DPA1, and under 490 for DPB1. Roughly five DR-DQ haplotypes were handled as single units for association and clustering because linkage in the cohort was strong. Across approximately 400 genotyped donors of the cohort, an average of about 200,000 unique TCR beta nucleotide sequences per donor were sequenced, and around 19% of those sequences were non-productive. Overall study results and their limits: At a false discovery rate of 0.05, a later analysis linked around 17,000 TCR beta sequences to specific HLA alleles. Cytomegalovirus status was reported to be diagnosed by the classifier with high specificity and sensitivity in both the original and validation cohorts. In a later genetic analysis, fewer N-insertions in productive TCRs were reported among donors in an Asian-associated ancestry cluster than the roughly 710-donor mean. Correlated functional status among segregating V segments might be attributable to linkage disequilibrium, but an unknown experimental factor could not be ruled out. Because some donors lacked HLA typing at each locus, the association tests relied only on the typed subset. In a later analysis, several top co-occurrence clusters were reported to appear linked to parvovirus B19, influenza, CMV and Epstein-Barr virus. In an earlier analysis of some 540 of the donors, most TCR beta V segments appeared in productive rearrangements about 90% or about 30% of the time, broadly matching IMGT annotations. Presence/absence analyses assumed roughly uniform sequencing depth across donors, an assumption that may not hold. In vitro tests confirmed that a few of the cytomegalovirus-associated TCR beta chains recognize cytomegalovirus antigens. This cohort had only TCR beta chains sequenced, and the lack of alpha or paired-chain data limited which features could be detected. Strong co-occurrence of HLA alleles, especially DR and DQ, made assigning TCR associations to individual alleles difficult. In a later analysis, the rate of TCR association differed among HLA loci, with DRB1 alleles having the most associated TCRs and HLA-C alleles having the fewest. In a later analysis, HLA-associated TCR beta chains showed more clonal expansion and lower generation probabilities than non-associated chains that were equally common. Roughly 17 rarely observed V segments, including chromosome 9 orphons, were excluded from the earlier analysis of several hundred of the donors because counts were too low. A cluster of highly shared sequence variants was judged likely to be a technical artifact of the sequencing pipeline. The authors suggested that the approach could potentially be generalized to other disease states and immunological phenotypes. A further reported finding was that TCR beta sequences accurately predicted the HLA-A and HLA-B alleles for most subjects in the first cohort. Some IMGT-functional V segments, including TRBV6-2 and TRBV6-3, could not be distinguished by the 87-base-pair reads and were therefore excluded. Immune exposure information for the cohort was limited to CMV serostatus. According to a later analysis, most CMV-associated TCR beta chains appeared to be HLA-restricted, and the HLA associations seemed to be driven largely by CMV exposure. Most TCR sequences were observed very rarely across donors, whereas some public TCRs were present in many individuals. An association between a missense DCLRE1C variant and V-gene and J-gene trimming of TCR beta chains was found in a later genetic analysis and replicated in an independent cohort. In the study, around 160 TCR beta chains were listed as associated with cytomegalovirus.

Comment on this clone: Its antigen specificity is not known. Base qualities are not recorded, but no much larger clone differs from it by a single base.

CDR1 and CDR2, per the germline V gene, are SGHRS and YFSETQ. After removal of 4 bases from V and 0 bases from J, the junction retains 5 bases not matched to a gene. The cysteine opens and the phenylalanine closes a CDR3 of 15 amino acids. Just CDR3 DNA is preserved here, 45 bases in frame from base 1. The cohort was made up of hundreds of healthy bone marrow donors. At the time of sampling, all cohort members were nominally healthy, though unrecorded immune exposures were likely present. The donor was CMV seronegative and was included in the group of under 450 seronegative cohort members. A peripheral blood sample was collected from each donor, and TCR beta sequencing was performed on peripheral blood mononuclear cells. The Qiagen DNeasy Blood Extraction Kit was used to extract genomic DNA from the blood cell samples. Libraries were made using the immunoSEQ multiplex PCR assay. The multiplex PCR relied on a mix of 60 forward primers for TCR Vbeta segments and 13 reverse primers for TCR Jbeta segments. Amplification of the CDR3 region of rearranged TCR beta genes was performed with a multiplex PCR assay on genomic DNA. The Illumina HiSeq System was used to sequence the amplified TCR beta libraries as 87-base-pair reads. In the source study's methods: Across the 500 to 750 repertoires, a later analysis counted 80 million or so unique TCR beta chains, roughly 11 million of which were shared by at least two donors. Raw reads were error-corrected and collapsed into unique sequences with a nearest-neighbor algorithm that merged closely related sequences to remove PCR and sequencing errors. Alignment of CDR3 sequences to IMGT reference sequences was used to assign V, D and J gene segments. For a sequence to be retained, at least a six-nucleotide match to both a V gene segment and a J gene segment was required. A rearrangement was called productive if the CDR3 had no stop codons and remained in frame with V and J, and every other rearrangement was called non-productive. CDR3 was defined according to IMGT convention as the region running from the second conserved V-encoded cysteine to the conserved J-encoded phenylalanine. The earlier analysis of 450 to 750 of the donors excluded any sequence lacking an unambiguous match to a single V gene segment. In an earlier analysis of a few hundred of the donors, V segments were called functional above 56.7% productive rearrangements and were called segregating when the between-donor standard deviation exceeded 5%. To diagnose cytomegalovirus status from the catalog of TCR beta chain sequences, a statistical classification framework was built. V and J gene assignment, in a later analysis, came from comparing TCR nucleotide sequences with IMGT/GENE-DB human TR gene sequences. Using the TCRdist pipeline, a later analysis assigned CDR3 sequences along with most-parsimonious VDJ recombination scenarios. In a later analysis, each TCR beta chain was defined by its CDR3 amino acid sequence together with its V-gene family, and reads lacking a unique V-gene family were excluded. As a way to deal with suspected cross-contamination and a sequencing artifact, a later analysis dropped approximately 590 nucleotide sequences that were highly shared and had low generation probability. For each public chain, a later analysis derived a clonal expansion index from normalized ranks of inferred template counts within each repertoire. In a later analysis, generation probabilities were computed with a VDJ recombination model fitted to out-of-frame rearrangements, and the resulting probabilities were checked against IGoR. In a later analysis, hypergeometric tests were used to score TCR-TCR, TCR-HLA and TCR-CMV co-occurrence, with a repertoire-size bias correction applied to TCR pairs. In a later analysis, false discovery rates were estimated by permuting HLA or CMV assignments 20 times. In a later analysis, co-occurring TCRs were grouped using DBSCAN, and TCRdist sequence similarity was added for clustering within HLA-allele-positive subsets. Co-occurrence clustering excluded repertoires with fewer than 30,000 or more than 120,000 public chains, plus five with anomalous nucleotide sharing. Imported from immuneACCESS, the table was reduced by TCRdb to in-frame sequences with V and J called. These copies leave out some clones; in studies compared against another copy, an unresolved V gene accounts for under half, and the cause of the remainder is not known. The DNA was the basis for D and trimming; V, J and clone size are from that table. Within this sample are hundreds of thousands of clones, with approximately 80% of them counted one time only. The ten largest clones take up roughly 0.7% of the sample.

The sequence derives from a boy aged 2-9 years in good health and CMV-seronegative. This sequence uses TRBV5-1 and TRBJ2-5; TRBD1 fits 8 bases in the junction. Source material: PBMCs. The CDR3 region has the sequence CASSPGQAYQETQYF. The bases read TGCGCCAGCAGCCCGGGACAGGCGTACCAAGAGACCCAGTACTTC.